Listed here are 31 T cell receptor beta chains from one sample, sequenced in a study of shared clonotypes between healthy human individuals. Repertoires were generated with immunoSEQ multiplex PCR, while TCRdb's copy carries only in-frame clones and drops some. The data show approximately 710,000 clones, around 90% seen once. Sequencing was performed on memory CD8+ T cells from PBMCs. This sample's subset: CD45RO+ cells pooled with CCR7-negative TemRA cells. The receptors stem from a man in his late teens or twenties in good health. Some clones in this sample may be carry-over from other donors' samples.

The chain combines TRBV29-1 with TRBJ2-7; D gene unclear. V was pared by 8 bases and J by 4 bases, with 18 bases between. Germline CDR1 SQVTM, CDR2 ANQGSEA. This CDR3 has 13 amino acids. This CDR3 reads CSPYLRPLYEQYF. The CDR3 DNA sequence: TGCAGCCCCTATTTGAGGCCCTTGTACGAGCAGTACTTC.

On this clone itself: The sample contains more than one DNA sequence encoding this CDR3. This sequence joins TRBV27 and TRBJ2-7; tentatively, D is TRBD2 (6 bases). The CDR3 is 14 amino acids. Trimming pared 3 bases from V and 0 bases from J, leaving 9 bases between. Germline V gene data show CDR1 as MNHEY and CDR2 as SMNVEV (reference sequence). CDR3 DNA: TGTGCCAGCAGTTTGGGGAGGAGCTCCTACGAGCAGTACTTC. This gives the protein CASSLGRSSYEQYF.

The chain carries TRBV7-9 and TRBJ2-3; D might be TRBD1 (5 bases). This CDR3 comprises 15 residues. V lost 5 bases and J lost 2, with 14 bases in between. CDR1 SEHNR and CDR2 FQNEAQ come from the germline V gene (reference sequence). The CDR3 region is CASSDPRQHTDTQYF. The CDR3 nucleotides are TGTGCCAGCAGCGACCCTCGACAGCACACAGATACGCAGTATTTT.

A few counts support this clone. This chain links TRBV28 with TRBJ1-5; D is unresolved. Per germline, CDR1 MDHEN and CDR2 SYDVKM. The V end lost 6 bases, the J end lost 1 base, and 7 bases lay between the germline ends. The CDR3 covers 13 residues. The CDR3 DNA reads as TGTGCCAGCAGGGTTAGGAGCAATCAGCCCCAGCATTTT. This translates into CASRVRSNQPQHF.

The V call is TRBV25-1, the J call TRBJ2-5, with D maybe TRBD1 (6 bases). The CDR3 spans 15 residues. The V gene's germline CDR1 is MGHDK and CDR2 SYGVNS. The V end was cut by 1 base, the J end by 4 bases, with 13 bases between. CDR3: CASSEWGRGRETQYF. The CDR3 DNA reads as TGTGCCAGCAGTGAATGGGGCAGGGGAAGAGAGACCCAGTACTTC. The full variable domain, completed using reference TRBV25-1 and TRBJ2-5, is EADIYQTPRYLVIGTGKKITLECSQTMGHDKMYWYQQDPGMELHLIHYSYGVNSTEKGDLSSESTVSRIRTEHFPLTLESARPSHTSQYLCASSEWGRGRETQYFGPGTRLLVL.

V usage is TRBV28 and J usage is TRBJ2-5; 12 positions agree with TRBD2. Germline loops: CDR1 MDHEN, CDR2 SYDVKM. The J segment lost 7 bases and the V segment lost 5 bases, leaving 14 bases of the junction unmatched. CDR3 length equals 17 residues. CDR3 coding DNA: TGTGCCAGCAGTCCCCCGGGACTAGCGGGCGAGCTGGGGACCCAGTACTTC. Amino acid sequence: CASSPPGLAGELGTQYF.

The rearrangement links TRBV15 to TRBJ2-3; D might be TRBD1 or TRBD2, each matching 5 bases. Germline CDR1 LNHNV, CDR2 YYDKDF (reference sequence). CDR3 length equals 15 residues. V dropped 0 bases and J dropped 5 bases, with 12 bases sitting between them. CDR3 coding DNA: TGTGCCACCAGCAGAGATCCCCGGGACCGAGATACGCAGTATTTT. Protein product: CATSRDPRDRDTQYF.

The chain couples TRBV19 to TRBJ1-5; the D is unclear. Germline CDR1 reads LNHDA; CDR2 reads SQIVND (reference sequence). V gave up 1 base and J gave up 0 bases, with 19 bases separating them. The CDR3 spans 19 residues. The CDR3, as DNA: TGTGCCAGTAGTATAGGAGCGATGACCCTACTCAATAGCAATCAGCCCCAGCATTTT. Its protein product is CASSIGAMTLLNSNQPQHF.

This clone was seen a single time. The chain employs TRBV6-6 and TRBJ2-7; 7 nucleotides line up with TRBD1. V shed 0 bases and J 0 bases; nucleotides not matched to a gene: 2. CDR3 length: 15 residues. Germline V gene data show CDR1 as MNHNY and CDR2 as SVGAGI (reference sequence). CDR3 nucleotide sequence: TGTGCCAGCAGTTACTCGACAGGGAGCTCCTACGAGCAGTACTTC. This encodes CASSYSTGSSYEQYF.

The chain has TRBV5-4 and TRBJ2-3; the D gene is possibly TRBD2 (6 bases). This CDR3 is built from 18 residues. The germline CDR1 and CDR2 sequences are SGHNT and YYREEE (reference sequence). V lost 3 bases and J lost 5, with 25 bases in between. CDR3 nucleotide sequence: TGTGCCAGCAGCTGGGCTTACTCCGGGACTGTCACCCTAGATACGCAGTATTTT. Amino acids: CASSWAYSGTVTLDTQYF.

This clone was observed a handful of times. The CDR3 DNA reads as TGTGCCAGCAGGATCCGCGGCTATGGCTACACCTTC. Protein: CASRIRGYGYTF. The chain employs TRBV28 and TRBJ1-2; D is uncertain. Germline CDR1 MDHEN, CDR2 SYDVKM. The CDR3 totals 12 residues. With 6 bases removed from V and 4 bases from J, the gap between germline ends came to 9 bases.

V is TRBV2 and J is TRBJ2-3, with 14 bases that match TRBD2. The CDR3 consists of 15 residues. Germline V gene data show CDR1 as SNHLY and CDR2 as FYNNEI. V was pared by 6 bases and J by 4 bases, with 3 bases of the junction left unmatched. CDR3 sequence reads: CASRGTSGSADTQYF. The DNA for the CDR3 is TGTGCCAGCAGGGGGACTAGCGGGAGCGCAGATACGCAGTATTTT. The variable domain in full, completed from reference TRBV2 and TRBJ2-3, reads EPEVTQTPSHQVTQMGQEVILRCVPISNHLYFYWYRQILGQKVEFLVSFYNNEISEKSEIFDDQFSVERPDGSNFTLKIRSTKLEDSAMYFCASRGTSGSADTQYFGPGTRLTVL.

The chain is built from TRBV29-1 and TRBJ2-3, with TRBD1 matching over 7 bases. J gave up 2 bases and V 1 base, and 3 bases lay outside the gene matches. CDR3 length: 14 amino acids. Germline V gene lookup returns CDR1 SQVTM and CDR2 ANQGSEA. The CDR3 DNA reads as TGCAGCGTTGAAGGGACAGGACTCACAGATACGCAGTATTTT. This gives the protein CSVEGTGLTDTQYF.

This chain connects TRBV28 to TRBJ2-2, with D perhaps TRBD2 (6 bases). Germline V gives CDR1 MDHEN, CDR2 SYDVKM. The CDR3 length is 15 residues. V was cut by 10 bases and J by 4 bases, with 19 bases left in between. The CDR3 spells CATRGGTDSTGELFF. The CDR3 nucleotides read TGTGCCACCCGGGGCGGGACTGATAGCACCGGGGAGCTGTTTTTT.

This clone was seen once. The genes are TRBV9 and TRBJ2-5, with 8 bases matching TRBD2. The germline gives CDR1 SGDLS, CDR2 YYNGEE. V was pared by 4 bases and J by 5 bases, with 10 bases of the junction left unmatched. This CDR3 contains 15 residues. In nucleotides, the CDR3 is TGTGCCAGCAGCCAAGGGACTAGAGTCGGCGAGACCCAGTACTTC. It encodes CASSQGTRVGETQYF. Variable domain in full (rest from reference TRBV9 and TRBJ2-5): DSGVTQTPKHLITATGQRVTLRCSPRSGDLSVYWYQQSLDQGLQFLIQYYNGEERAKGNILERFSAQQFPDLHSELNLSSLELGDSALYFCASSQGTRVGETQYFGPGTRLLVL.

The V call is TRBV13, the J call TRBJ2-1; no clear D gene. Per the germline V gene, CDR1 is PRHDT and CDR2 is FYEKMQ (reference sequence). This CDR3 contains 16 residues. V lost 5 bases, J lost 6 bases, and 20 bases lay in between. DNA for the CDR3: TGTGCCAGCAGCACACCTAGGGTCGGTAGATCCAATGAGCAGTTCTTC. Translating gives CASSTPRVGRSNEQFF.

V usage is TRBV2 and J usage is TRBJ1-1, with 10 bases that match TRBD1. Germline loops: CDR1 SNHLY, CDR2 FYNNEI. After removal of 11 bases from V and 1 base from J, the junction contained 10 bases not matched to a gene. The CDR3 contains 15 residues. CDR3 protein: CAGTRRQGANTEAFF. CDR3 bases: TGTGCCGGTACTCGGAGACAGGGGGCGAACACTGAAGCTTTCTTT.

This rearrangement joins TRBV11-3 to TRBJ2-5; D might be TRBD1 (5 bases). With 2 bases removed from V and 1 base from J, the gap between germline ends came to 20 bases. Looked up from germline, CDR1 is SGHNT and CDR2 is YENEEA. The CDR3 is made up of 18 amino acids. CDR3 loop: CASSLTAWGSLTQETQYF. In DNA form, the CDR3 reads TGTGCCAGCAGCTTAACGGCATGGGGCTCCCTGACCCAAGAGACCCAGTACTTC. The variable domain in full, completed from reference TRBV11-3 and TRBJ2-5, reads EAGVVQSPRYKIIEKKQPVAFWCNPISGHNTLYWYLQNLGQGPELLIRYENEEAVDDSQLPKDRFSAERLKGVDSTLKIQPAELGDSAVYLCASSLTAWGSLTQETQYFGPGTRLLVL.

The chain carries TRBV6-1 and TRBJ1-5; no clear D gene. V was pared by 5 bases and J by 5 bases, with 10 bases between. The CDR3 length is 13 residues. CDR1 and CDR2 from the germline V gene are MNHNS and SASEGT. CDR3 amino acids: CASSLLDYQPQHF. CDR3 bases: TGTGCCAGCAGTCTTTTGGACTATCAGCCCCAGCATTTT.

This clone came up once. The chain's CDR3 is CASSLLSGLPHEQYF. CDR3 DNA sequence: TGTGCCAGCAGCTTGTTGTCGGGCCTACCCCACGAGCAGTACTTC. V and J are TRBV5-6 and TRBJ2-7; D is unresolved. The CDR3 covers 15 residues. Between the trimmed V and J ends, which lost 1 base and 5 bases, there was a span of 16 bases. Looked up from germline, CDR1 is SGHDT and CDR2 is YYEEEE. Together with reference TRBV5-6 and TRBJ2-7, the CDR3 gives the full variable domain: DAGVTQSPTHLIKTRGQQVTLRCSPKSGHDTVSWYQQALGQGPQFIFQYYEEEERQRGNFPDRFSGHQFPNYSSELNVNALLLGDSALYLCASSLLSGLPHEQYFGPGTRLTVT.

The chain carries TRBV7-6 and TRBJ2-7; D may match TRBD1 or TRBD2 (5 bases each). Per the germline V gene, CDR1 is SGHVS and CDR2 is FNYEAQ. The CDR3 is made up of 13 amino acids. Between the trimmed V and J ends, which lost 5 bases and 2 bases, there was a span of 10 bases. The CDR3: CASSPGTPYEQYF. As DNA, the CDR3 is TGTGCCAGCAGCCCCGGGACCCCCTACGAGCAGTACTTC.

V usage is TRBV9 and J usage is TRBJ2-5; TRBD2 might be the D (6 bases). Germline CDR1 SGDLS, CDR2 YYNGEE. V lost 7 bases, J lost 5 bases, and 12 bases lay in between. CDR3 length: 12 residues. The CDR3 reads CASGPAGETQYF. The CDR3, as DNA: TGTGCCAGCGGGCCCGCGGGGGAGACCCAGTACTTC. Variable domain in full (rest from reference TRBV9 and TRBJ2-5): DSGVTQTPKHLITATGQRVTLRCSPRSGDLSVYWYQQSLDQGLQFLIQYYNGEERAKGNILERFSAQQFPDLHSELNLSSLELGDSALYFCASGPAGETQYFGPGTRLLVL.

The chain combines TRBV27 with TRBJ2-1; 10 positions agree with TRBD2. The J segment lost 6 bases and the V segment lost 5 bases, leaving 13 bases of the junction unmatched. This CDR3 is 17 amino acids long. In germline, CDR1 is MNHEY, CDR2 SMNVEV (reference sequence). This CDR3 reads CASSPIWTSGSFNEQFF. The CDR3 nucleotides read TGTGCCAGCAGTCCGATTTGGACTAGCGGATCATTCAATGAGCAGTTCTTC.

The rearrangement links TRBV7-9 to TRBJ2-7; D may be TRBD1 or TRBD2 (5 bases each). The CDR3 has 12 amino acids. V shed 0 bases and J shed 7 bases, with 7 bases lying between them. The germline gives CDR1 SEHNR, CDR2 FQNEAQ (reference sequence). For the CDR3, the DNA is TGTGCCAGCAGCTTAGCGGGGGAGGAGCAGTACTTC. Translation gives CASSLAGEEQYF.

This clone was found once. This rearrangement joins TRBV5-1 to TRBJ1-1; D is uncertain. Trimming took 0 bases from V and 0 from J, leaving 12 bases between them. There are 16 residues in the CDR3. Germline CDR1 SGHRS, CDR2 YFSETQ. The CDR3 sequence is CASSLEIGLMNTEAFF. The CDR3 region has the DNA TGCGCCAGCAGCTTGGAGATCGGGCTCATGAACACTGAAGCTTTCTTT.

In nucleotides, the CDR3 is TGCAGCGTTGAAGAGGAACGGGCCACAGATACGCAGTATTTT. Translation: CSVEEERATDTQYF. The V call is TRBV29-1, the J call TRBJ2-3; D is unresolved. This CDR3 is 14 amino acids long. The ends were cut back, 0 bases at V and 2 bases at J, with 9 bases in the middle. Germline V CDR1 and CDR2: SQVTM, ANQGSEA.

The CDR3: CASSLLTVDTQYF. The DNA of the CDR3 is TGTGCCAGCAGTTTACTTACAGTGGATACGCAGTATTTT. The chain joins TRBV27 to TRBJ2-3; no clear D gene. The CDR3 spans 13 residues. V lost 2 bases, J lost 6 bases, and 9 bases lay in between. CDR1 is MNHEY, CDR2 SMNVEV, per germline (reference sequence).

The chain is built from TRBV6-6 and TRBJ2-1, with a possible D match to TRBD1 (5 bases). CDR3 size: 14 residues. V lost 7 bases and J lost 8, with 18 bases in between. Germline CDR1 is MNHNY and CDR2 is SVGAGI (reference sequence). The CDR3 coding sequence is TGTGCCAGCACCTTCTCTTCAGGGATCTATGAGCAGTTCTTC. As protein: CASTFSSGIYEQFF.

This clone was picked up a small number of times. J is TRBJ2-7 and V is TRBV27; the D is unclear. The CDR3 extends over 13 amino acids. V was pared by 3 bases and J by 0 bases, with 6 bases between. The germline gives CDR1 MNHEY, CDR2 SMNVEV (reference sequence). This chain's CDR3 is CASSLAISYEQYF. DNA for the CDR3: TGTGCCAGCAGTTTGGCTATCTCCTACGAGCAGTACTTC.

V usage is TRBV7-9 and J usage is TRBJ2-3; 8 bases match TRBD1. Germline V gene lookup returns CDR1 SEHNR and CDR2 FQNEAQ (reference sequence). This CDR3 has 16 residues. J gave up 3 bases and V 5 bases, and 10 bases lay outside the gene matches. Here the CDR3 reads CASSRPMDRATDTQYF. For the CDR3, the DNA is TGTGCCAGCAGCCGCCCGATGGACAGGGCAACAGATACGCAGTATTTT.

V gene TRBV11-2 combines with J gene TRBJ2-1; TRBD2 might be the D (5 bases). Germline CDR1 reads SGHAT; CDR2 reads FQNNGV. The CDR3 sequence is 16 residues long. The V gene lost 0 bases and the J gene lost 7 bases, with 16 bases spanning the gap. The CDR3 DNA sequence: TGTGCCAGCAGCTTAGAACCGGGGTTGGTTTGGAATGAGCAGTTCTTC. Its protein product is CASSLEPGLVWNEQFF.